This TCR beta chain was documented in a study of blood T cells in healthy people across ages. The CDR3 has 18 amino acids. Germline trimming cut 0 bases from V and 0 bases from J; bases unmatched to any gene: 4. CDR1 is SGHKS and CDR2 is YYEKEE in the germline V gene (reference sequence). Findings of the study overall: While age rose, TCR beta diversity per million T cells dropped in a roughly linear way. Bulk PBMC profiling left naive and antigen-experienced comparisons inconclusive. Both naive CD4+ cell counts and diversity were greater in long-lived donors than in aged donors. Diversity figures derived from one million T cells were judged to underestimate the true value.

This clonotype was recorded at least ten times. Antigen unknown. Primers used in a second PCR of roughly 6 to 12 cycles were a sample-barcoded 5' primer and a J-beta primer mix. One entry per CDR3 protein results from TCRdb running MiXCR on the 5' RACE reads. The data hold 1.5 million to 2 million distinct CDR3 sequences, with 28% observed a single time. This receptor was obtained from a woman in her thirties in good health. The sequenced sample consisted of blood. The rearrangement joins TRBV5-5 to TRBJ2-6; 9 bases agree with TRBD1. Here the CDR3 DNA reads TGTGCCAGCAGCTTGGAAGGGACAGGGACCTCTGGGGCCAACGTCCTGACTTTC. Encoded protein: CASSLEGTGTSGANVLTF.